Listed below are T cell receptor beta chains from one sample, sequenced in a study of T cell responses to AZD1222 COVID-19 vaccine. Assay: immunoSEQ multiplex PCR; the TCRdb copy retains only in-frame clones and omits some. The sample contains more than 120,000 clones, around 90% of which appear only once. The source was peripheral blood, collected 28 days after the second AZD1222 dose. These receptors came from an adult who received the AZD1222 COVID-19 vaccine. The CDR3 runs from the conserved cysteine through the conserved F or W. Each record gives: CDR3 length, clone size, V gene, J gene, D gene, CDR3 DNA, CDR3 protein. A D gene is named only where the DNA matches it firmly. Not every row has a clone size; where given, it reads once, few, many or a size class.

14,few,TRBV28,TRBJ1-4,NA,TGTGCCAGCGGCGACGGATTAACTAATGAAAAACTGTTTTTT,CASGDGLTNEKLFF
13,NA,TRBV25-1,TRBJ2-1,NA,TGTGCCAGCAGTGACCTGGACGCCAGTGAGCAGTTCTTC,CASSDLDASEQFF
15,NA,TRBV10-3,TRBJ1-2,TRBD1,TGTGCCATCAGTGGGGACAGGGGGCTCGGCTATGGCTACACCTTC,CAISGDRGLGYGYTF
15,NA,TRBV5-8,TRBJ2-1,NA,TGTGCCAGCAGCTTGGGGGGGGACGGAGACAATGAGCAGTTCTTC,CASSLGGDGDNEQFF
16,NA,TRBV19,TRBJ1-5,NA,TGTGCCAGTAGTACCTCCGGGACGGTTAGCAATCAGCCCCAGCATTTT,CASSTSGTVSNQPQHF
14,NA,TRBV24-1,TRBJ2-1,TRBD1,TGTGCCACCAGTGGAACAGGGGGTATGAATGAGCAGTTCTTC,CATSGTGGMNEQFF
16,NA,TRBV28,TRBJ1-2,NA,TGTGCCAGCAGTTCCCTAGGGATGGTCGGAGACTATGGCTACACCTTC,CASSSLGMVGDYGYTF
17,NA,TRBV28,TRBJ1-5,TRBD1,TGTGCCAGCAGCCTTATGCGGGACAGGGGTTTGGTTCAGCCCCAGCATTTT,CASSLMRDRGLVQPQHF
13,NA,TRBV10-2,TRBJ1-5,TRBD1,TGCGCTAGCAGTGAACAGGGGGATCAGCCCCAGCATTTT,CASSEQGDQPQHF
16,NA,TRBV7-2,TRBJ2-7,TRBD1,TGTGCCAGCAGCTTAGGGGGAGGACAGGGTGTCGACGAGCAGTACTTC,CASSLGGGQGVDEQYF
13,NA,TRBV5-1,TRBJ2-2,NA,TGCGCCAGCAGCTTAGAGGGCACCGGGGAGCTGTTTTTT,CASSLEGTGELFF
12,NA,TRBV19,TRBJ2-1,NA,TGTGCCAGTAGTTCCAGGGATTATGAGCAGTTCTTC,CASSSRDYEQFF
13,NA,TRBV29-1,TRBJ1-1,NA,TGCAGCGTTAAAAGGGGGATGGGGACTGAAGCTTTCTTT,CSVKRGMGTEAFF
13,NA,TRBV7-2,TRBJ1-1,NA,TGTGCCAGCAGCTCACACCGGGACACTGAAGCTTTCTTT,CASSSHRDTEAFF
16,NA,TRBV6-6,TRBJ2-7,TRBD1,TGTGCCAGCAGTTCCAGTCAAGGACAGGGAGGCAACGAGCAGTACTTC,CASSSSQGQGGNEQYF
13,NA,TRBV9,TRBJ1-1,NA,TGTGCCAGCAGCGTAGAGTCAGTAACTGAAGCTTTCTTT,CASSVESVTEAFF
15,NA,TRBV10-3,TRBJ1-2,NA,TGTGCCATCAGTGAGTCGGGAGGGGGTGTCTATGGCTACACCTTC,CAISESGGGVYGYTF
15,NA,TRBV29-1,TRBJ2-7,TRBD2,TGCAGCGTTGAAGAGAGGCTAGCGGGATTCTACGAGCAGTACTTC,CSVEERLAGFYEQYF
14,NA,TRBV30,TRBJ2-1,NA,TGTGCCTGGAACCCCCCCCTAGTTGCGAATGAGCAGTTCTTC,CAWNPPLVANEQFF
15,once,TRBV13,TRBJ2-7,NA,TGTGCCAGCAGCTTGGGTAGCGCCATCTCCTACGAGCAGTACTTC,CASSLGSAISYEQYF
14,NA,TRBV6-5,TRBJ1-4,NA,TGTGCCAGCAGTTCAGACATGCGGAATGAAAAACTGTTTTTT,CASSSDMRNEKLFF
16,NA,TRBV7-9,TRBJ2-6,NA,TGTGCCAGCAGCTCCTCCTCCCCCTCTGGGGCCAACGTCCTGACTTTC,CASSSSSPSGANVLTF
16,NA,TRBV5-1,TRBJ2-2,TRBD2,TGCGCCAGCAGGTCTCTAGCGGGAGGAAACACCGGGGAGCTGTTTTTT,CASRSLAGGNTGELFF
16,NA,TRBV6-5,TRBJ2-7,NA,TGTGCCAGCAGTTACAGCTCAACGGGGCTCACCTACGAGCAGTACTTC,CASSYSSTGLTYEQYF
14,NA,TRBV18,TRBJ2-6,NA,TGTGCCAGCTCACCACCGGTATTCCCCAACGTCCTGACTTTC,CASSPPVFPNVLTF
13,once,TRBV4-2,TRBJ1-2,NA,TGTGCCAGCAGCCAAGTCACAATGTACGGCTACACCTTC,CASSQVTMYGYTF
15,NA,TRBV7-8,TRBJ2-1,NA,TGTGCCAGCAGCTTAGCTAGTTCGGGGGTTAGGGAGCAGTTCTTC,CASSLASSGVREQFF
16,NA,TRBV5-1,TRBJ1-3,NA,TGCGCCAGCAGCTTGAACAGGCCTGCCTCTGGAAACACCATATATTTT,CASSLNRPASGNTIYF
12,NA,TRBV18,TRBJ1-1,TRBD1,TGTGCCAGCTCACCGACAGGGGGCGGAGCTTTCTTT,CASSPTGGGAFF
15,NA,TRBV28,TRBJ2-3,NA,TGTGCCAGCAGCTCTCTACGGCAAGGCACAGATACGCAGTATTTT,CASSSLRQGTDTQYF
13,NA,TRBV19,TRBJ1-2,NA,TGTGCCAGCGGGGAGCAGGAGAACTATGGCTACACCTTC,CASGEQENYGYTF
14,NA,TRBV5-5,TRBJ1-1,NA,TGTGCCAGCAGCTTGGTGGGGGGCTGGACTGAAGCTTTCTTT,CASSLVGGWTEAFF
13,once,TRBV6-5,TRBJ1-2,NA,TGTGCCAGCAGACAAGCGCAGGGTTGGGGCTACACCTTC,CASRQAQGWGYTF
15,NA,TRBV3-1/TRBV3-2,TRBJ1-2,NA,TGTGCCAGCAGCCAAGGGGGGGATTCTAACTATGGCTACACCTTC,CASSQGGDSNYGYTF
14,NA,TRBV7-9,TRBJ1-6,TRBD1,TGTGCCAGCAGCCGGGGACAGTCGAATTCACCCCTCCACTTT,CASSRGQSNSPLHF
11,NA,TRBV5-6,TRBJ2-1,NA,TGTGCCAGCAGCTTGTTCCTTGAGCAGTTCTTC,CASSLFLEQFF
16,NA,TRBV11-3,TRBJ1-1,NA,TGTGCCAGCAGCCCCGGGGGCGGATTAATGAACACTGAAGCTTTCTTT,CASSPGGGLMNTEAFF
17,few,TRBV11-2,TRBJ1-1,NA,TGTGCCAGCAGCTTCTCCGGAGAGGGAGTTTATAAGACTGAAGCTTTCTTT,CASSFSGEGVYKTEAFF
11,NA,TRBV6-6,TRBJ1-2,NA,TGTGCCAGCAAGGGTGAGGGTGGCTACACCTTC,CASKGEGGYTF
15,NA,TRBV6-5,TRBJ2-1,NA,TGTGCCAGCAGTTACCCCGTAACTTTACCCAATGAGCAGTTCTTC,CASSYPVTLPNEQFF
17,NA,TRBV11-3,TRBJ2-2,TRBD2,TGTGCCAGCAGCTTAGGAGCGGGATTAACGAACACCGGGGAGCTGTTTTTT,CASSLGAGLTNTGELFF
15,NA,TRBV19,TRBJ2-1,NA,TGTGCCAGTAGTATAGACAGAAACTCCTACAATGAGCAGTTCTTC,CASSIDRNSYNEQFF
14,NA,TRBV6-6,TRBJ1-2,TRBD1,TGTGCCAGCAGTCGGATACAGGGGGGCTATGGCTACACCTTC,CASSRIQGGYGYTF
14,NA,TRBV30,TRBJ1-4,NA,TGTGCCTGGGTCGATCGAAGCCGAAATGAAAAACTGTTTTTT,CAWVDRSRNEKLFF
16,NA,TRBV9,TRBJ1-4,NA,TGTGCCAGCAGCGTAGGTGTAGTCGCAACTAATGAAAAACTGTTTTTT,CASSVGVVATNEKLFF
19,NA,TRBV27,TRBJ2-3,TRBD1,TGTGCCAGCAGTTTATCGTGGACAGGGCCCTATCACCCACCAGATACGCAGTATTTT,CASSLSWTGPYHPPDTQYF
18,NA,TRBV6-6,TRBJ2-1,TRBD2,TGTGCCAGCAGCCGAAATCCCGGGGGGACTAGCGGGAACAATGAGCAGTTCTTC,CASSRNPGGTSGNNEQFF
16,NA,TRBV4-2,TRBJ2-1,TRBD2,TGTGCCAGCAGCCAAGCGAGCGGGGACTCCTACAATGAGCAGTTCTTC,CASSQASGDSYNEQFF